This T cell receptor (beta chain) emerged from a study of cytomegalovirus exposure and HLA in healthy donors. Study conclusions and caveats: There were three CMV-associated chains whose specificity for CMV antigens was confirmed in vitro. Analysis was performed later, and it showed HLA-associated TCR beta chains to be more clonally expanded than equally common others.

The primer mix had 60 Vbeta and 13 Jbeta primers. The method was immunoSEQ multiplex PCR; TCRdb's version includes in-frame clones alone and lacks a portion of them. The top ten hold roughly 3.4% of the sample, which has roughly 150,000 clones, roughly four fifths seen once. Germline loops: CDR1 SGHDN, CDR2 FVKESK. The CDR3 has 13 amino acids. V was trimmed by 4 bases and J by 4 bases, leaving 10 bases between them. This clone has just a few counts. Antigen specificity is unknown. The chain couples TRBV14 to TRBJ1-1; TRBD1 is a possible D gene (6 bases). Sequenced input: PBMCs. The receptor's source is a male donor in good health and CMV-seronegative. Here the CDR3 reads CASSLQGPTEAFF. The CDR3, as DNA: TGTGCCAGCAGCCTACAGGGCCCCACTGAAGCTTTCTTT.